The clone carrying this TCR beta chain was recorded a few times. What it binds is unknown. Some clones are missing from TCRdb's copy, which holds only in-frame ones; the method was immunoSEQ multiplex PCR. The data show some 150,000 clones, about 87% seen once. Trimming took off 1 base at V and 0 bases at J, with 13 bases between the two ends. Germline V CDR1 and CDR2: MNHNS, SASEGT. This CDR3 contains 17 residues. The source of the sample is a study of T cell responses to AZD1222 COVID-19 vaccine. The study, taken as a whole, reports: Repertoire sampling occurred only after the peak T cell response. The study found vaccine-associated CD4 TCRs spanning spike, dominant at 160-218 and 743-854.

The input for sequencing was peripheral blood, taken on day 0 of AZD1222 vaccination. The chain combines TRBV6-1 with TRBJ2-1; D uncertain. The receptor comes from an adult in good health. The CDR3 DNA follows: TGTGCCAGCAGTGAAGTTGCGGCACCGAGCTCCTACAATGAGCAGTTCTTC. Protein sequence: CASSEVAAPSSYNEQFF.